The 9 T cell receptor beta chains below all came from one sample that was sequenced in a study of blood T cell repertoires in COVID-19. Only in-frame clones appear in the TCRdb table, and some are missing; sequencing was by immunoSEQ multiplex PCR. Found here are around 130,000 clones, 80% to 90% of them singletons; the top ten hold under 35%. The sequenced material came from peripheral blood. The receptor source for this set is a man aged 65 to 85 with active or convalescent COVID-19.

Concerning this clone: At one end the junction does not follow the germline gene, possibly because of a read error. V and J are TRBV7-7 and TRBJ2-5, with TRBD1 matching over 9 bases. CDR3 length: 14 residues. CDR1 SSHAT and CDR2 FNYEAQ come from the germline V gene (reference sequence). In DNA, the CDR3 is TGTGCTAGCAGCCCCGGACAGGGGTTTGAGACCCAGTACTTC. It specifies CASSPGQGFETQYF.

Here the CDR3 DNA reads TGTGCCATCAGTGAAAGTCGGACAGGGGATAAAGGCAATCAGCCCCAGCATTTT. Its translation: CAISESRTGDKGNQPQHF. The chain has TRBV10-3 and TRBJ1-5; 9 bases are shared with TRBD1. CDR1 ENHRY and CDR2 SYGVKD come from the germline V gene. This CDR3 contains 18 residues. Trimming at V came to 3 bases and at J to 2 bases, leaving 11 bases not matched to a gene.

The genes are TRBV19 and TRBJ1-2; 11 nucleotides align to TRBD1. This CDR3 is 15 amino acids long. Germline loops: CDR1 LNHDA, CDR2 SQIVND (reference sequence). V dropped 6 bases and J dropped 2; count of bases not matched to a gene: 5. This CDR3 reads CASSAGQGANYGYTF. DNA of the CDR3: TGTGCCAGTAGCGCCGGACAGGGGGCGAACTATGGCTACACCTTC.

The rearrangement uses TRBV5-6 and TRBJ2-5, with 8 bases that match TRBD1. This CDR3 is built from 14 residues. The ends lost 9 bases at V and 4 bases at J; junction bases unmatched: 11. Germline CDR1 is SGHDT and CDR2 is YYEEEE. CDR3 sequence reads: CATGSRGLLETQYF. The CDR3 region has the DNA TGTGCCACCGGAAGCAGGGGGCTGTTAGAGACCCAGTACTTC.

The chain carries TRBV10-3 and TRBJ2-3; tentatively, D is TRBD2 (5 bases). V was shortened by 5 bases and J by 0 bases, with 12 bases between the two germline ends. Germline V gives CDR1 ENHRY, CDR2 SYGVKD. The CDR3 totals 15 residues. CDR3 protein: CAISTGKTSTDTQYF. The CDR3 DNA reads as TGTGCCATCAGTACCGGGAAAACTAGCACAGATACGCAGTATTTT.

The chain is built from TRBV7-8 and TRBJ1-4; TRBD1 aligns across 8 bases. CDR1 is SGHVS, CDR2 FQNEAQ, per germline. The ends lost 5 bases at V and 5 bases at J; junction bases unmatched: 4. CDR3 length equals 14 residues. The CDR3 is CASSRDRSNEKLFF. Here the CDR3 DNA reads TGTGCCAGCAGCAGGGACAGGTCAAATGAAAAACTGTTTTTT.

This clone was recorded once. V is TRBV28 and J is TRBJ2-1; 8 nucleotides match TRBD1. V gave up 8 bases and J gave up 5 bases; unmatched junction bases: 11. The CDR3 loop spans 15 amino acids. CDR1 and CDR2 (germline): MDHEN, SYDVKM. The CDR3 nucleotides read TGTGCCAGCCGACCATCGTACAGGGGGGACAATGAGCAGTTCTTC. This gives the protein CASRPSYRGDNEQFF.

The gene calls are TRBV7-9 and TRBJ2-1; 9 positions agree with TRBD2. In germline, CDR1 is SEHNR, CDR2 FQNEAQ (reference sequence). This CDR3 is built from 13 residues. The V gene end was trimmed by 7 bases and the J gene end by 9 bases; junction bases not matched to a gene: 7. The CDR3 DNA is TGTGCCAGCACTCCTAGCGGGATGGGTGAGCAGTTCTTC. It encodes CASTPSGMGEQFF. Full variable domain (outside the CDR3, taken from reference TRBV7-9 and TRBJ2-1): DTGVSQNPRHKITKRGQNVTFRCDPISEHNRLYWYRQTLGQGPEFLTYFQNEAQLEKSRLLSDRFSAERPKGSFSTLEIQRTEQGDSAMYLCASTPSGMGEQFFGPGTRLTVL.

As DNA, the CDR3 is TGTGCCAGTAGTATGGGGCAGGTTGGCGGGGAGCTGTTTTTT. This translates into CASSMGQVGGELFF. The chain links TRBV19 to TRBJ2-2, with D perhaps TRBD1 (5 bases). The V end lost 3 bases, the J end lost 7 bases, and 12 bases lay between the germline ends. CDR3 length: 14 residues. From germline, CDR1 is LNHDA and CDR2 SQIVND (reference sequence).